Given below is one TCR beta chain in context. One end of the junction varies from germline; a read error may be responsible. The CDR3 has 14 amino acids. Germline assignment: CDR1 SQVTM and CDR2 ANQGSEA. The data are from a study of blood T cell repertoires in COVID-19. Across the whole study: T cells, B-cell-depleted T cells, or PBMCs provided the cDNA or gDNA that served as material.

Authors' processing steps: How many nucleated cells were present was estimated from reference gene primer amplification. The data were produced by immunoSEQ multiplex PCR, yet TCRdb's version contains in-frame clones alone and is incomplete. That table furnishes V, J and clone size, whereas the DNA furnished D and trimming. The sample contains hundreds of thousands of clones, 90% of which appear only once. Each participant's cohort was designated according to participant-reported clinical history. Recovered participants had two consecutive negative NP/OP PCR tests, healthcare professional clearance, or symptom resolution.

The V and J genes are TRBV29-1 and TRBJ1-1; 10 bases agree with TRBD1. Material: PBMCs or T cells enriched from blood (not recorded which). The TCR sequence derives from a man in his 60s who had recovered from COVID-19. CDR3 nucleotides: TGCAGCGTAGAAGGGACAGGGGTAAGCACTGAAGCTTTCTTT. Protein: CSVEGTGVSTEAFF.